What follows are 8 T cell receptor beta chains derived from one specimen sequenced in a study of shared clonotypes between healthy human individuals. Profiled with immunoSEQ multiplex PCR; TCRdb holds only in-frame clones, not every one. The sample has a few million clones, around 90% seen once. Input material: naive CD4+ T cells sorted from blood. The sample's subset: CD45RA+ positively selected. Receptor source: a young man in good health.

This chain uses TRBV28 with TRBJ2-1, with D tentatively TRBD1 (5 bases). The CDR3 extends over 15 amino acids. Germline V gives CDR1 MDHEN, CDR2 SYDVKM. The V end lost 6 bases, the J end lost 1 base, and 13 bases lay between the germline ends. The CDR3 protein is CASSPDGASYNEQFF. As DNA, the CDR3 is TGTGCCAGCAGCCCCGATGGGGCTTCCTACAATGAGCAGTTCTTC.

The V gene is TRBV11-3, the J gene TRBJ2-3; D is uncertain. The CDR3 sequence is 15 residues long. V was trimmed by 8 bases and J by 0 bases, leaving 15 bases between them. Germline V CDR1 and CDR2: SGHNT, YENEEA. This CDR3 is CASQLSASSTDTQYF. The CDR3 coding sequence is TGTGCCAGCCAGCTATCTGCCTCCAGCACAGATACGCAGTATTTT. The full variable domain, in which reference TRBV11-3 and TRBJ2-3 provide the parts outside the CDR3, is EAGVVQSPRYKIIEKKQPVAFWCNPISGHNTLYWYLQNLGQGPELLIRYENEEAVDDSQLPKDRFSAERLKGVDSTLKIQPAELGDSAVYLCASQLSASSTDTQYFGPGTRLTVL.

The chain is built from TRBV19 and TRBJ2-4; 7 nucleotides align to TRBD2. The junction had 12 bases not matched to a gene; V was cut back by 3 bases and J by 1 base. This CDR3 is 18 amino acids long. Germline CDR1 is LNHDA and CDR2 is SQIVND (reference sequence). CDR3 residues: CASSIYFEGGAAKNIQYF. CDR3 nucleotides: TGTGCCAGTAGTATCTACTTTGAGGGAGGGGCGGCCAAAAACATTCAGTACTTC.

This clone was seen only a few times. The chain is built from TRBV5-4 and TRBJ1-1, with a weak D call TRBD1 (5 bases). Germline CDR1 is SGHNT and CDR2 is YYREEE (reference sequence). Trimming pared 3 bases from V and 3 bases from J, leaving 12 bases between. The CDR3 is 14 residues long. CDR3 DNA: TGTGCCAGCAGCTCCCCCTCCAGGGACACTGAAGCTTTCTTT. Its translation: CASSSPSRDTEAFF.

CDR3 sequence: CASREGFGNQPQHF. The CDR3 DNA follows: TGTGCCAGTCGTGAGGGGTTTGGGAATCAGCCCCAGCATTTT. The genes are TRBV28 and TRBJ1-5; D might be TRBD1 (5 bases). Germline values: CDR1 MDHEN, CDR2 SYDVKM. The CDR3 runs 14 residues. The V end was cut by 9 bases, the J end by 4 bases, with 16 bases between. The variable domain in full, with the rest retrieved from reference TRBV28 and TRBJ1-5, is DVKVTQSSRYLVKRTGEKVFLECVQDMDHENMFWYRQDPGLGLRLIYFSYDVKMKEKGDIPEGYSVSREKKERFSLILESASTNQTSMYLCASREGFGNQPQHFGDGTRLSIL.

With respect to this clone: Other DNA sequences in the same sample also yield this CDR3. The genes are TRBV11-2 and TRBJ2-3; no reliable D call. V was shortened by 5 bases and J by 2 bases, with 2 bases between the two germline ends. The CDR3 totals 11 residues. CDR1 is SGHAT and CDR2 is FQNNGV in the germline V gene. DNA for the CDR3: TGTGCCAGCAGCCTCACAGATACGCAGTATTTT. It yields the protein CASSLTDTQYF.

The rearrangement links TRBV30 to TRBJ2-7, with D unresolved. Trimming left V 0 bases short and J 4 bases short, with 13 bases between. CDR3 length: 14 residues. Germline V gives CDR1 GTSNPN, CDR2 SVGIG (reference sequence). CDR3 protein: CAWSVQLYRYEQYF. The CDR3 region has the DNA TGTGCCTGGAGTGTACAATTGTATCGGTACGAGCAGTACTTC.

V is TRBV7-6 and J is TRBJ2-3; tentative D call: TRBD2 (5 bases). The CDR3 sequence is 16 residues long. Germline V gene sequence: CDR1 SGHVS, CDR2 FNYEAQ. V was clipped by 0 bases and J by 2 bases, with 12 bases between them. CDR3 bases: TGTGCCAGCAGCTTAGCGCAGGAGGTACCCACAGATACGCAGTATTTT. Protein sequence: CASSLAQEVPTDTQYF.